This passage covers 25 T cell receptor beta chains from one sample sequenced in a study of cytomegalovirus exposure and HLA in healthy donors. It was with 60 Vbeta and 13 Jbeta primers that the PCR ran. The method was immunoSEQ multiplex PCR; TCRdb's version includes in-frame clones alone and lacks a portion of them. Found here are about 180,000 clones, 80% of them singletons; the top ten hold around 5.7%. Sequencing input: PBMCs. Receptors were obtained from a man in his forties in good health and CMV-seronegative.

This chain uses TRBV6-1 with TRBJ1-2; 8 bases are shared with TRBD1. With 1 base clipped from V and 6 bases from J, the junction kept 7 bases outside the gene matches. This CDR3 region has 15 residues. CDR1 and CDR2 from the germline V gene are MNHNS and SASEGT. This CDR3 is CASSEDNRGLNGYTF. The CDR3 nucleotides are TGTGCCAGCAGTGAAGATAACAGGGGGTTGAATGGCTACACCTTC.

This chain connects TRBV7-9 to TRBJ2-1, with 14 nucleotides matching TRBD2. This CDR3 spans 15 amino acids. Germline V gene lookup returns CDR1 SEHNR and CDR2 FQNEAQ (reference sequence). V was clipped by 4 bases and J by 9 bases; unmatched bases: 5. The CDR3 loop is CASSSGTSGGFEQFF. The CDR3 nucleotides read TGTGCCAGCAGCTCCGGGACTAGCGGGGGCTTTGAGCAGTTCTTC.

This chain connects TRBV5-5 to TRBJ2-3, with unresolved D. Germline-derived CDR1 and CDR2 are SGHKS and YYEKEE (reference sequence). The length of the CDR3 is 13 residues. V shed 3 bases and J shed 1 base, with 6 bases lying between them. In nucleotides, the CDR3 is TGTGCCAGCAGCTCCCGGGGCACAGATACGCAGTATTTT. Its translation: CASSSRGTDTQYF. The full variable domain, with the rest looked up from reference TRBV5-5 and TRBJ2-3, is DAGVTQSPTHLIKTRGQQVTLRCSPISGHKSVSWYQQVLGQGPQFIFQYYEKEERGRGNFPDRFSARQFPNYSSELNVNALLLGDSALYLCASSSRGTDTQYFGPGTRLTVL.

The chain combines TRBV18 with TRBJ2-2, with 8 bases aligning to TRBD1. V was pared by 3 bases and J by 2 bases, with 14 bases of the junction left unmatched. This CDR3 region has 19 residues. Looked up from germline, CDR1 is KGHSH and CDR2 is LQKENI. The CDR3 region is CASSPYRTGTTPNTGELFF. The CDR3 DNA is TGTGCCAGCTCACCTTATCGGACAGGGACCACACCAAACACCGGGGAGCTGTTTTTT.

The rearrangement joins TRBV5-1 to TRBJ1-1; a weak D match, TRBD1 (5 bases). V dropped 0 bases and J dropped 6 bases, with 9 bases sitting between them. The CDR3 consists of 13 residues. From germline, CDR1 is SGHRS and CDR2 YFSETQ. The CDR3 bases are TGCGCCAGCAGCTTGGATCCAGGGCCTGAAGCTTTCTTT. Its protein product is CASSLDPGPEAFF.

Of note for this clone: Other DNA sequences in this sample translate to the same CDR3. CDR3 in DNA: TGTGCCAGCAGGAGACCGGACAGGGAGTACGGCTACACCTTC. This gives the protein CASRRPDREYGYTF. The chain couples TRBV19 to TRBJ1-2; 8 bases are shared with TRBD1. V shed 9 bases, J shed 8 bases, and the junction held 14 bases outside the gene matches. The length of the CDR3 is 14 residues. Germline V lookup: CDR1 LNHDA, CDR2 SQIVND (reference sequence). The full variable domain, with the rest looked up from reference TRBV19 and TRBJ1-2, is DGGITQSPKYLFRKEGQNVTLSCEQNLNHDAMYWYRQDPGQGLRLIYYSQIVNDFQKGDIAEGYSVSREKKESFPLTVTSAQKNPTAFYLCASRRPDREYGYTFGSGTRLTVV.

J is TRBJ2-5 and V is TRBV15, with 8 nucleotides matching TRBD2. CDR1 LNHNV and CDR2 YYDKDF come from the germline V gene (reference sequence). The CDR3 is made up of 16 amino acids. J lost 2 bases, V lost 1 base, and 6 bases had no gene match. This CDR3 is CATSRGSASGQETQYF. CDR3 nucleotide sequence: TGTGCCACCAGCAGAGGATCGGCTAGCGGGCAAGAGACCCAGTACTTC. Filled out from reference TRBV15 and TRBJ2-5, the complete variable domain reads DAMVIQNPRYQVTQFGKPVTLSCSQTLNHNVMYWYQQKSSQAPKLLFHYYDKDFNNEADTPDNFQSRRPNTSFCFLDIRSPGLGDTAMYLCATSRGSASGQETQYFGPGTRLLVL.

This chain links TRBV30 with TRBJ2-1, with 8 positions matching TRBD2. Germline CDR1 GTSNPN, CDR2 SVGIG (reference sequence). The junction had 9 bases not matched to a gene; V was cut back by 0 bases and J by 8 bases. This CDR3 is built from 15 residues. The CDR3 here is CAWSVRASGLDEQFF. As DNA, the CDR3 is TGTGCCTGGAGTGTACGGGCTAGCGGGTTAGATGAGCAGTTCTTC. Combining the CDR3 with reference TRBV30 and TRBJ2-1 gives the whole variable domain SQTIHQWPATLVQPVGSPLSLECTVEGTSNPNLYWYRQAAGRGLQLLFYSVGIGQISSEVPQNLSASRPQDRQFILSSKKLLLSDSGFYLCAWSVRASGLDEQFFGPGTRLTVL.

The rearrangement links TRBV7-2 to TRBJ1-3; 9 nucleotides align to TRBD1. This CDR3 has 16 residues. The germline V gene has CDR1 SGHTA and CDR2 FQGNSA. The junction had 6 bases not matched to a gene; V was cut back by 5 bases and J by 1 base. CDR3 residues: CASSESQGASGNTIYF. The CDR3 DNA reads TGTGCCAGCAGCGAGTCACAGGGGGCTTCTGGAAACACCATATATTTT.

The rearrangement links TRBV28 to TRBJ2-1; TRBD2 aligns across 9 bases. The CDR3 consists of 16 residues. In germline, CDR1 is MDHEN, CDR2 SYDVKM. The junction had 9 bases not matched to a gene; V was cut back by 5 bases and J by 4 bases. CDR3: CASSATSGGPYNEQFF. CDR3 nucleotide sequence: TGTGCCAGCAGTGCAACGAGCGGGGGGCCTTACAATGAGCAGTTCTTC.

The chain has TRBV5-4 and TRBJ2-5; no clear D gene. This CDR3 contains 14 residues. The V gene's germline CDR1 is SGHNT and CDR2 YYREEE (reference sequence). The V end was cut by 2 bases, the J end by 0 bases, with 8 bases between. The CDR3 spells CASSFLSDQETQYF. In DNA form, the CDR3 reads TGTGCCAGCAGCTTTCTCTCGGACCAAGAGACCCAGTACTTC.

The chain links TRBV30 to TRBJ2-7; perhaps TRBD2 as D (6 bases). CDR1 is GTSNPN and CDR2 is SVGIG in the germline V gene (reference sequence). Trimming left V 8 bases short and J 2 bases short, with 10 bases between. The CDR3 consists of 11 residues. The CDR3 is CALSGTYEQYF. CDR3 coding DNA: TGTGCCCTTAGCGGAACCTACGAGCAGTACTTC.

The V gene is TRBV29-1, the J gene TRBJ1-1; 10 bases are a match to TRBD1. This CDR3 is built from 14 residues. Per germline, CDR1 SQVTM and CDR2 ANQGSEA. Germline trimming cut 0 bases from V and 4 bases from J; bases unmatched to any gene: 2. CDR3 region: CSVEEGTGATEAFF. CDR3 nucleotide sequence: TGCAGCGTTGAAGAAGGGACAGGGGCCACTGAAGCTTTCTTT. Full variable domain (remainder filled in from reference TRBV29-1 and TRBJ1-1): SAVISQKPSRDICQRGTSLTIQCQVDSQVTMMFWYRQQPGQSLTLIATANQGSEATYESGFVIDKFPISRPNLTFSTLTVSNMSPEDSSIYLCSVEEGTGATEAFFGQGTRLTVV.

This clone was detected once. The rearrangement links TRBV7-2 to TRBJ2-7; perhaps TRBD1 as D (8 bases). The ends were cut back, 1 base at V and 0 bases at J, with 16 bases in the middle. Germline CDR1 SGHTA, CDR2 FQGNSA. The CDR3 extends over 17 amino acids. This CDR3 is CASSLVGGGTGSYEQYF. The CDR3 DNA follows: TGTGCCAGCAGCTTAGTAGGGGGGGGGACAGGCTCCTACGAGCAGTACTTC.

The rearrangement uses TRBV7-6 and TRBJ2-2; D may be TRBD1 (6 bases). V lost 1 base and J 5 bases, leaving 14 bases between the germline ends. The CDR3 covers 16 residues. Germline loops: CDR1 SGHVS, CDR2 FNYEAQ. The CDR3 sequence is CASSLVVAGETGELFF. The CDR3 bases are TGTGCCAGCAGCTTAGTTGTGGCAGGGGAAACCGGGGAGCTGTTTTTT. The complete variable domain, with remaining parts taken from reference TRBV7-6 and TRBJ2-2, reads GAGVSQSPRYKVTKRGQDVALRCDPISGHVSLYWYRQALGQGPEFLTYFNYEAQQDKSGLPNDRFSAERPEGSISTLTIQRTEQRDSAMYRCASSLVVAGETGELFFGEGSRLTVL.

The chain employs TRBV27 and TRBJ2-3, with D possibly being TRBD2 (6 bases). The CDR3 contains 14 residues. Germline V lookup: CDR1 MNHEY, CDR2 SMNVEV (reference sequence). Between the trimmed V and J ends, which lost 6 bases and 5 bases, there was a span of 15 bases. The CDR3 nucleotides read TGTGCCAGCAGCCTACTAGCTAGAATAGATACGCAGTATTTT. Translation: CASSLLARIDTQYF.

This sequence joins TRBV27 and TRBJ2-6, with unresolved D. The V gene lost 3 bases and the J gene lost 0 bases, with 9 bases spanning the gap. The CDR3 sequence is 16 residues long. Germline lookup yields CDR1 MNHEY and CDR2 SMNVEV (reference sequence). CDR3: CASSLSQVSGANVLTF. CDR3 nucleotide sequence: TGTGCCAGCAGTTTGTCACAAGTCTCTGGGGCCAACGTCCTGACTTTC.

This chain uses TRBV27 with TRBJ2-3, with 8 bases identical to TRBD2. Trimming removed 0 bases from V and 4 bases from J; junction bases left unmatched: 6. CDR3 length: 16 residues. The V gene's germline CDR1 is MNHEY and CDR2 SMNVEV (reference sequence). The CDR3 here is CASSLSIAGGSDTQYF. The CDR3 DNA sequence: TGTGCCAGCAGTTTATCGATCGCGGGGGGTTCAGATACGCAGTATTTT.

The chain employs TRBV7-6 and TRBJ2-5; TRBD2 matches 11 bases. The J call is doubtful: the DNA matches TRBJ2-7 better. CDR3 length equals 16 residues. CDR1 and CDR2 from the germline V gene are SGHVS and FNYEAQ. The CDR3 DNA reads TGTGCCAGCAGCTTATGGGGACTAGCGGACCCCTACGAGCAGTACTTC. This translates into CASSLWGLADPYEQYF.

V is TRBV5-1 and J is TRBJ1-1; D remains ambiguous. Trimming cost V 2 bases and J 1 base, with 6 bases left between them. The V gene's germline CDR1 is SGHRS and CDR2 YFSETQ. The CDR3 sequence is 13 residues long. The CDR3 sequence: CASSFRENTEAFF. DNA for the CDR3: TGCGCCAGCAGCTTTCGGGAGAACACTGAAGCTTTCTTT.

V is TRBV6-5 and J is TRBJ1-5; tentative D call: TRBD1 (5 bases). The V gene's germline CDR1 is MNHEY and CDR2 SVGAGI. V was shortened by 6 bases and J by 3 bases, with 15 bases between the two germline ends. The CDR3 spans 15 residues. CDR3 region: CASSQITGSNQPQHF. CDR3 nucleotide sequence: TGTGCCAGCAGCCAAATTACAGGCTCCAATCAGCCCCAGCATTTT.

V gene TRBV1 combines with J gene TRBJ2-3; TRBD2 reflects the table's D call only, with no check against the DNA. TRBV1 is an annotated pseudogene. This CDR3 has 14 residues. The CDR3 region is CTSSRLRGGRTQYF. CDR3 coding DNA: TGCACCAGCAGCCGGCTGCGGGGGGGCCGGACGCAGTATTTT.

The V gene is TRBV6-5, the J gene TRBJ1-5; tentatively, D is TRBD1 (5 bases). Trimming left V 6 bases short and J 4 bases short, with 13 bases between. CDR1 is MNHEY, CDR2 SVGAGI, per germline. The CDR3 consists of 14 residues. The CDR3, as DNA: TGTGCCAGCAGCATTGACAGCCTGAATCAGCCCCAGCATTTT. Amino acids: CASSIDSLNQPQHF.

V is TRBV9 and J is TRBJ2-3; D call uncertain. V lost 3 bases and J lost 6, with 17 bases in between. Germline values: CDR1 SGDLS, CDR2 YYNGEE. The CDR3 extends over 15 amino acids. CDR3 DNA sequence: TGTGCCAGCAGCGCTAAAACCGACATCCCGGATACGCAGTATTTT. As protein: CASSAKTDIPDTQYF. Looking up the rest from reference TRBV9 and TRBJ2-3 gives the full variable domain: DSGVTQTPKHLITATGQRVTLRCSPRSGDLSVYWYQQSLDQGLQFLIQYYNGEERAKGNILERFSAQQFPDLHSELNLSSLELGDSALYFCASSAKTDIPDTQYFGPGTRLTVL.

V usage is TRBV6-5 and J usage is TRBJ2-3; the D gene is possibly TRBD1 (6 bases). This CDR3 is 13 amino acids long. Deletions cut 7 bases from V and 6 bases from J, with 14 bases between. CDR1 and CDR2 from the germline V gene are MNHEY and SVGAGI. The CDR3 DNA is TGTGCCAGCACGGCAGGGGAGTTGGATACGCAGTATTTT. Translated: CASTAGELDTQYF.